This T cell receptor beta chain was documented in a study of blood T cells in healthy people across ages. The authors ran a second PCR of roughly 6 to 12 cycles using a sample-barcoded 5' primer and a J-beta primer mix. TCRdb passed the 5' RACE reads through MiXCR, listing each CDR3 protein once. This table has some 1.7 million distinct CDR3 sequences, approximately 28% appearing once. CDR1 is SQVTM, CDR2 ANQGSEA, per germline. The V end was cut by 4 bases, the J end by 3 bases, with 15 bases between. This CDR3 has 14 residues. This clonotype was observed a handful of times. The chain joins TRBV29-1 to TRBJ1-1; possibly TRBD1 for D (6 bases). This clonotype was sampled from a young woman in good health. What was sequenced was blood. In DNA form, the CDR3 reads TGCAGCGTTGGGCCCCGTCGGACAGACACTGAAGCTTTCTTT. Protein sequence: CSVGPRRTDTEAFF. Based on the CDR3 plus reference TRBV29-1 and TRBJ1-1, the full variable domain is SAVISQKPSRDICQRGTSLTIQCQVDSQVTMMFWYRQQPGQSLTLIATANQGSEATYESGFVIDKFPISRPNLTFSTLTVSNMSPEDSSIYLCSVGPRRTDTEAFFGQGTRLTVV.